Listed here are 20 T cell receptor beta chains from one sample, sequenced in a study of T cells of healthy individuals. One entry per CDR3 protein results from TCRdb running MiXCR on the 5' RACE reads. The data contain around 98,000 distinct CDR3 sequences, roughly a sixth of them singletons. Receptors were obtained from a human donor in good health.

V usage is TRBV4-1 and J usage is TRBJ2-7; TRBD1 matches at 7 bases. The CDR3 sequence is 14 residues long. Germline loops: CDR1 MGHRA, CDR2 YSYEKL. Losses at the gene ends were 1 base for V and 3 bases for J; bases not matched to a gene: 3. Here the CDR3 reads CASSQVSGGYEQYF. For the CDR3, the DNA is TGCGCCAGCAGCCAAGTGTCAGGGGGCTACGAGCAGTACTTC.

This chain joins TRBV7-2 and TRBJ2-7, with TRBD1 matching 7 bases. Germline CDR1 reads SGHTA; CDR2 reads FQGNSA. Germline trimming cut 5 bases from V and 3 bases from J; bases unmatched to any gene: 10. This CDR3 is built from 15 residues. CDR3 protein: CASSLTGRGIYEQYF. Here the CDR3 DNA reads TGTGCCAGCAGCCTGACAGGGAGAGGGATCTACGAGCAGTACTTC.

This clonotype was picked up many times. The gene calls are TRBV4-1 and TRBJ1-5, with D possibly being TRBD1 (5 bases). Germline assignment: CDR1 MGHRA and CDR2 YSYEKL. The ends were cut back, 1 base at V and 1 base at J, with 11 bases in the middle. This CDR3 has 16 residues. The CDR3 sequence: CASSQGRGESNQPQHF. The CDR3 DNA is TGCGCCAGCAGCCAAGGGAGAGGGGAGAGCAATCAGCCCCAGCATTTT.

The sample holds a few counts of this clonotype. The rearrangement links TRBV3-1 to TRBJ2-2, with D possibly TRBD2 on 6 matching bases. Trimming removed 1 base from V and 6 bases from J, with 15 bases in between. This CDR3 region has 16 residues. The germline V gene has CDR1 LGHDT and CDR2 YNNKEL (reference sequence). The CDR3 protein is CASSQGGGGSPGELFF. CDR3 DNA: TGTGCCAGCAGCCAAGGGGGAGGTGGGAGTCCCGGGGAGCTGTTTTTT. Together with reference TRBV3-1 and TRBJ2-2, the CDR3 gives the full variable domain: DTAVSQTPKYLVTQMGNDKSIKCEQNLGHDTMYWYKQDSKKFLKIMFSYNNKELIINETVPNRFSPKSPDKAHLNLHINSLELGDSAVYFCASSQGGGGSPGELFFGEGSRLTVL.

This clonotype was recorded many times. V usage is TRBV29-1 and J usage is TRBJ2-7; the match to TRBD1 covers 7 bases. The CDR3 sequence is 13 residues long. In germline, CDR1 is SQVTM, CDR2 ANQGSEA. J lost 3 bases, V lost 3 bases, and 5 bases had no gene match. The CDR3 region is CSVEDDRDYEQYF. The DNA for the CDR3 is TGCAGCGTTGAGGACGACAGGGACTACGAGCAGTACTTC.

This clonotype was picked up a small number of times. J is TRBJ2-7 and V is TRBV19; possible D gene TRBD1, 8 bases. CDR3 length equals 14 residues. V was cut by 5 bases and J by 3 bases, with 14 bases left in between. Germline V lookup: CDR1 LNHDA, CDR2 SQIVND (reference sequence). The CDR3 reads CASSRQGTNYEQYF. For the CDR3, the DNA is TGTGCCAGTAGTCGACAGGGGACTAACTACGAGCAGTACTTC. Based on the CDR3 plus reference TRBV19 and TRBJ2-7, the full variable domain is DGGITQSPKYLFRKEGQNVTLSCEQNLNHDAMYWYRQDPGQGLRLIYYSQIVNDFQKGDIAEGYSVSREKKESFPLTVTSAQKNPTAFYLCASSRQGTNYEQYFGPGTRLTVT.

This clonotype was seen many times. The chain combines TRBV29-1 with TRBJ1-3, with a weak D call TRBD1 (5 bases). CDR1 is SQVTM, CDR2 ANQGSEA, per germline. V gave up 1 base and J gave up 2 bases, with 9 bases separating them. The CDR3 totals 14 residues. CDR3 residues: CSVEGQGPGNTIYF. The CDR3 nucleotides read TGCAGCGTTGAAGGTCAGGGACCTGGAAACACCATATATTTT.

This clonotype was detected only once. This chain links TRBV7-2 with TRBJ2-3; 9 nucleotides agree with TRBD2. V lost 0 bases and J lost 12; bases outside the gene matches: 7. In germline, CDR1 is SGHTA, CDR2 FQGNSA. The length of the CDR3 is 14 residues. This CDR3 is CASSLARGGRAQYF. The CDR3 bases are TGTGCCAGCAGCTTAGCGCGGGGCGGGAGGGCCCAGTATTTT.

This clonotype turned up a few times. CDR3 sequence reads: CAISDPDSGNEQYF. CDR3 nucleotide sequence: TGTGCCATCAGTGACCCCGATAGTGGTAACGAGCAGTACTTC. V gene TRBV10-3 combines with J gene TRBJ2-7; D ambiguous. The CDR3 length is 14 residues. CDR1 and CDR2 (germline): ENHRY, SYGVKD. Trimming took 3 bases from V and 5 from J, leaving 14 bases between them.

The J gene is TRBJ1-2, the V gene TRBV5-1, with D maybe TRBD1 (5 bases). The germline V and J ends were trimmed by 1 base and 6 bases, with 10 bases remaining between them. This CDR3 has 13 amino acids. Germline V gene lookup returns CDR1 SGHRS and CDR2 YFSETQ. CDR3 bases: TGCGCCAGCAGCTTGACGGAGGGGCATGGCTACACCTTC. Its translation: CASSLTEGHGYTF.

This clonotype occurred a few times. V usage is TRBV27 and J usage is TRBJ1-5; D is unresolved. The CDR3 totals 13 residues. The germline gives CDR1 MNHEY, CDR2 SMNVEV (reference sequence). The V end was cut by 6 bases, the J end by 9 bases, with 15 bases between. The CDR3 here is CASRPAGVGPQHF. The CDR3 DNA is TGTGCCAGCAGACCCGCCGGGGTTGGGCCCCAGCATTTT.

This chain joins TRBV2 and TRBJ2-7; TRBD2 aligns across 10 bases. CDR1 and CDR2 (germline): SNHLY, FYNNEI. The CDR3 is 16 residues long. Trimming removed 3 bases from V and 5 bases from J; junction bases left unmatched: 10. For the CDR3, the DNA is TGTGCCAGCAGTGAGGAGTTAGCGGGAGGTCCCCACGAGCAGTACTTC. This gives the protein CASSEELAGGPHEQYF.

This clonotype was seen a handful of times. The V gene is TRBV4-2, the J gene TRBJ2-7; possibly TRBD1 for D (6 bases). Germline CDR1 LGHNA, CDR2 YNFKEQ. The V end was cut by 2 bases, the J end by 4 bases, with 15 bases between. The CDR3 loop spans 15 amino acids. The DNA of the CDR3 is TGTGCCAGCAGCCAACATCAGGGGCGATCTTACGAGCAGTACTTC. Protein product: CASSQHQGRSYEQYF.

CDR3 protein: CASSVTGGNRAFF. The CDR3 bases are TGTGCCAGCAGTGTGACAGGGGGAAATCGTGCTTTCTTT. This chain joins TRBV12-3 or TRBV12-4 and TRBJ1-1, with 9 positions matching TRBD1. The CDR3 has 13 residues. The V segment lost 5 bases and the J segment 11 bases; nucleotides outside the gene matches: 9.

This chain connects TRBV29-1 to TRBJ2-7; perhaps D is TRBD1 or TRBD2 (5 bases each). Germline V gene sequence: CDR1 SQVTM, CDR2 ANQGSEA. The CDR3 is made up of 13 amino acids. V lost 7 bases and J lost 2, with 15 bases in between. In DNA form, the CDR3 reads TGCAGCGCCGAGGGGTCTAACCCCTACGAGCAGTACTTC. This sequence encodes CSAEGSNPYEQYF.

This clonotype was found a few times. J is TRBJ2-7 and V is TRBV10-3, with D uncertain. CDR1 ENHRY and CDR2 SYGVKD come from the germline V gene. V lost 1 base and J 2 bases, leaving 9 bases between the germline ends. The CDR3 has 14 amino acids. In DNA form, the CDR3 reads TGTGCCATCAGTGAGTGGGGTTGGGCCTACGAGCAGTACTTC. Protein: CAISEWGWAYEQYF.

At least ten counts were recorded for this clonotype. The chain uses TRBV27 and TRBJ1-1, with a weak D call TRBD1 (6 bases). The CDR3 runs 15 residues. The V and J ends lost 6 bases and 0 bases respectively, with 14 bases between them. Germline assignment: CDR1 MNHEY and CDR2 SMNVEV (reference sequence). The CDR3: CASRQRGGVNTEAFF. The DNA for the CDR3 is TGTGCCAGCAGACAGCGCGGGGGCGTGAACACTGAAGCTTTCTTT.

The chain combines TRBV20-1 with TRBJ1-6; D is perhaps TRBD1 (6 bases). This CDR3 comprises 15 residues. V lost 0 bases and J lost 9, with 15 bases in between. The germline CDR1 and CDR2 sequences are DFQATT and SNEGSKA (reference sequence). CDR3 nucleotides: TGCAGTGCTAGAGATTTCACAGGGTCGGGTTCACCCCTCCACTTT. Translated, it gives CSARDFTGSGSPLHF.

The table lists this clonotype with many counts. The chain combines TRBV18 with TRBJ2-5; 8 nucleotides agree with TRBD2. This CDR3 spans 15 amino acids. Germline values: CDR1 KGHSH, CDR2 LQKENI. Germline trimming cut 1 base from V and 2 bases from J; bases unmatched to any gene: 3. The CDR3 loop is CASSPRGGPQETQYF. CDR3 DNA: TGTGCCAGCTCACCACGCGGGGGGCCACAAGAGACCCAGTACTTC.

In this sample, this clonotype turned up many times. This chain links TRBV5-4 with TRBJ1-5, with D unresolved. Trimming removed 3 bases from V and 7 bases from J, with 11 bases in between. The length of the CDR3 is 13 residues. CDR1 is SGHNT, CDR2 YYREEE, per germline (reference sequence). CDR3 nucleotides: TGTGCCAGCAGCTACACACCCGGCCAGCCCCAGCATTTT. Translated, it gives CASSYTPGQPQHF.